This passage covers 21 T cell receptor beta chains from one sample sequenced in a study of early T cells in non-severe SARS-CoV-2 infection. TCRdb processed the 5' RACE reads anew with MiXCR; each CDR3 protein has one entry. The sample lists over 25,000 distinct CDR3 sequences, 5.7% seen once, with less than 6% in the top ten. The specimen sequenced was whole blood. The receptors here all came from an adult who was a healthcare worker with PCR-confirmed SARS-CoV-2 infection or an uninfected control (not recorded which).

The V and J genes are TRBV6-5 and TRBJ1-1; D not resolved. Germline assignment: CDR1 MNHEY and CDR2 SVGAGI. CDR3 length: 15 residues. Trimming pared 6 bases from V and 0 bases from J, leaving 14 bases between. CDR3 loop: CASSRGQLLNTEAFF. CDR3 DNA: TGTGCCAGCAGCCGAGGGCAACTTTTGAACACTGAAGCTTTCTTT.

This chain joins TRBV28 and TRBJ2-3, with 8 nucleotides matching TRBD2. J was trimmed by 1 base and V by 8 bases; bases with no gene match: 8. The CDR3 totals 15 residues. CDR1 and CDR2 (germline): MDHEN, SYDVKM. The CDR3 spells CASSWRGAGTDTQYF. CDR3 DNA: TGTGCCAGCTCTTGGCGGGGGGCTGGCACAGATACGCAGTATTTT.

This rearrangement joins TRBV18 to TRBJ1-1; the match to TRBD1 covers 7 bases. Germline V gene data show CDR1 as KGHSH and CDR2 as LQKENI. The trim removed 3 bases at V and 6 bases at J, leaving 13 bases unmatched. This CDR3 region has 16 residues. The CDR3 loop reads CASSPSRQGLWPEAFF. CDR3 DNA sequence: TGTGCCAGCTCACCTAGCCGACAGGGACTTTGGCCTGAAGCTTTCTTT.

This clonotype was picked up many times. The chain links TRBV6-1 to TRBJ2-2; 10 bases align to TRBD1. Germline loops: CDR1 MNHNS, CDR2 SASEGT. The CDR3 spans 18 residues. J gave up 3 bases and V 4 bases, and 11 bases lay outside the gene matches. CDR3 DNA sequence: TGTGCCAGCAGTGGGCGGACAGGGGGTTTGGCATACACCGGGGAGCTGTTTTTT. Translating it yields CASSGRTGGLAYTGELFF.

This clonotype was found many times. The chain carries TRBV27 and TRBJ2-7, with 7 bases aligning to TRBD1. The J segment lost 1 base and the V segment lost 4 bases, leaving 4 bases of the junction unmatched. Germline V gene lookup returns CDR1 MNHEY and CDR2 SMNVEV (reference sequence). The CDR3 totals 14 residues. The CDR3 nucleotides are TGTGCCAGCAGTTCAACAGGGGCGTCCTACGAGCAGTACTTC. It specifies CASSSTGASYEQYF.

This clonotype was counted many times. This chain links TRBV29-1 with TRBJ2-2; unclear D gene. Germline assignment: CDR1 SQVTM and CDR2 ANQGSEA. V lost 6 bases and J lost 7, with 9 bases in between. The CDR3 has 11 residues. For the CDR3, the DNA is TGCAGCGTCCATTCCGGCGGGGAGCTGTTTTTT. It yields the protein CSVHSGGELFF.

At least ten counts were recorded for this clonotype. The genes are TRBV10-3 and TRBJ1-1; D might be TRBD1 (6 bases). This CDR3 has 13 amino acids. V lost 11 bases and J 0 bases, leaving 13 bases between the germline ends. The germline gives CDR1 ENHRY, CDR2 SYGVKD. DNA for the CDR3: TGTGCCGGGGGGGGCTCAATGAACACTGAAGCTTTCTTT. This encodes CAGGGSMNTEAFF.

This clonotype occurred a few times. V is TRBV28 and J is TRBJ2-7; perhaps TRBD1 as D (6 bases). The germline gives CDR1 MDHEN, CDR2 SYDVKM. With 4 bases removed from V and 2 bases from J, the gap between germline ends came to 18 bases. The CDR3 spans 16 residues. The CDR3 DNA reads TGTGCCAGCAGTTCATCACGACAGGCAGTGACCTACGAGCAGTACTTC. Its protein is CASSSSRQAVTYEQYF.

This clonotype was seen more than once but under ten times. The rearrangement uses TRBV20-1 and TRBJ2-5, with 13 nucleotides matching TRBD2. Germline V gives CDR1 DFQATT, CDR2 SNEGSKA (reference sequence). CDR3 length equals 14 residues. V shed 0 bases, J shed 6 bases, and the junction held 1 base outside the gene matches. CDR3 DNA: TGCAGTGCTAGAGAGGGACTAGCGGGAAAGACCCAGTACTTC. Encoded protein: CSAREGLAGKTQYF.

This clonotype was seen ten or more times. The CDR3 is CASSPRLAGVSYEQYF. The DNA for the CDR3 is TGTGCCAGCAGTCCTCGACTAGCGGGGGTCTCCTACGAGCAGTACTTC. V is TRBV27 and J is TRBJ2-7; 12 bases line up with TRBD2. Germline lookup yields CDR1 MNHEY and CDR2 SMNVEV (reference sequence). The CDR3 length is 16 residues. V lost 5 bases to trimming and J lost 0 bases; unmatched junction nucleotides: 5.

This clonotype was seen only a few times. This rearrangement joins TRBV5-6 to TRBJ1-2; 7 nucleotides line up with TRBD1. CDR3 size: 15 residues. The ends lost 5 bases at V and 4 bases at J; junction bases unmatched: 11. CDR1 SGHDT and CDR2 YYEEEE come from the germline V gene. CDR3 bases: TGTGCCAGCAGACCAGTGGACAGGACTCTCTATGGCTACACCTTC. This translates into CASRPVDRTLYGYTF. Variable domain in full (rest from reference TRBV5-6 and TRBJ1-2): DAGVTQSPTHLIKTRGQQVTLRCSPKSGHDTVSWYQQALGQGPQFIFQYYEEEERQRGNFPDRFSGHQFPNYSSELNVNALLLGDSALYLCASRPVDRTLYGYTFGSGTRLTVV.

This clonotype was recorded a few times. The rearrangement uses TRBV7-2 and TRBJ2-5; 7 bases map to TRBD2. The CDR3 has 15 amino acids. V trimming: 1 base; J trimming: 2 bases; junction bases outside the gene matches: 4. The germline CDR1 and CDR2 sequences are SGHTA and FQGNSA. In DNA form, the CDR3 reads TGTGCCAGCAGCTTAGGGCTAGCGGAGCAAGAGACCCAGTACTTC. Translation gives CASSLGLAEQETQYF.

V is TRBV28 and J is TRBJ2-3; 8 nucleotides align to TRBD1. Trimming took 3 bases from V and 7 from J; bases not matched to a gene: 6. The CDR3 has 14 residues. The germline V gene has CDR1 MDHEN and CDR2 SYDVKM. CDR3 DNA sequence: TGTGCCAGCAGTTTTTACCGGGACAGGCATACGCAGTATTTT. This translates into CASSFYRDRHTQYF.

This clonotype was observed a few times. The gene calls are TRBV20-1 and TRBJ2-4, with D possibly being TRBD1 or TRBD2 (5 bases each). V lost 6 bases and J 5 bases, leaving 14 bases between the germline ends. Germline values: CDR1 DFQATT, CDR2 SNEGSKA (reference sequence). The CDR3 extends over 13 amino acids. The CDR3 here is CSAFRMGENIQYF. The CDR3 DNA sequence: TGCAGTGCGTTCAGGATGGGGGAAAACATTCAGTACTTC.

This clonotype was picked up many times. The J gene is TRBJ2-5, the V gene TRBV5-4, with D possibly TRBD1 on 6 matching bases. From germline, CDR1 is SGHNT and CDR2 YYREEE (reference sequence). V was shortened by 5 bases and J by 3 bases, with 17 bases between the two germline ends. The CDR3 is 15 residues long. The CDR3 spells CASRQDLQGKETQYF. In DNA form, the CDR3 reads TGTGCCAGCAGGCAAGACCTACAGGGTAAAGAGACCCAGTACTTC.

This clonotype was detected many times. The chain employs TRBV5-4 and TRBJ2-5, with D unresolved. The germline V gene encodes CDR1 SGHNT and CDR2 YYREEE (reference sequence). This CDR3 contains 13 residues. V lost 0 bases to trimming and J lost 2 bases, with 5 bases between them. Written as DNA, the CDR3 is TGTGCCAGCAGCTTGGCCTCTCAAGAGACCCAGTACTTC. Its protein product is CASSLASQETQYF. The full variable domain, in which reference TRBV5-4 and TRBJ2-5 provide the parts outside the CDR3, is ETGVTQSPTHLIKTRGQQVTLRCSSQSGHNTVSWYQQALGQGPQFIFQYYREEENGRGNFPPRFSGLQFPNYSSELNVNALELDDSALYLCASSLASQETQYFGPGTRLLVL.

This chain uses TRBV5-1 with TRBJ2-7, with TRBD1 matching over 8 bases. The CDR3 is 14 amino acids. Looked up from germline, CDR1 is SGHRS and CDR2 is YFSETQ. V lost 4 bases, J lost 6 bases, and 9 bases stayed unmatched. Here the CDR3 DNA reads TGCGCCAGCAGCGCAACCGGGACAGGTGGCGAGCAGTACTTC. Protein product: CASSATGTGGEQYF. Looking up the rest from reference TRBV5-1 and TRBJ2-7 gives the full variable domain: KAGVTQTPRYLIKTRGQQVTLSCSPISGHRSVSWYQQTPGQGLQFLFEYFSETQRNKGNFPGRFSGRQFSNSRSEMNVSTLELGDSALYLCASSATGTGGEQYFGPGTRLTVT.

The chain joins TRBV6-2 or TRBV6-3 to TRBJ1-5; unclear D gene. V was cut by 0 bases and J by 6 bases, with 6 bases left in between. The germline gives CDR1 MNHEY, CDR2 SVGEGT. The CDR3 consists of 13 residues. This CDR3 reads CASSYSTRQPQHF. As DNA, the CDR3 is TGTGCCAGCAGTTACTCGACACGTCAGCCCCAGCATTTT.

This clonotype showed up just once. J is TRBJ2-3 and V is TRBV6-2 or TRBV6-3, with no clear D. Germline lookup yields CDR1 MNHEY and CDR2 SVGEGT. Trimming took off 3 bases at V and 1 base at J, with 14 bases between the two ends. The CDR3 spans 16 residues. CDR3 nucleotide sequence: TGTGCCAGCAGTTATCCCCTGAACTTTGGCACAGATACGCAGTATTTT. Protein product: CASSYPLNFGTDTQYF.

This clonotype was counted at least ten times. The chain links TRBV7-2 to TRBJ1-5; D unresolved. The CDR3 is 15 amino acids. Trimming left V 0 bases short and J 4 bases short, with 10 bases between. Germline V CDR1 and CDR2: SGHTA, FQGNSA. CDR3 DNA: TGTGCCAGCAGCTTAGCGAGAGGGTGGAATCAGCCCCAGCATTTT. Residues: CASSLARGWNQPQHF.

This clonotype has at least ten counts. The chain employs TRBV9 and TRBJ2-3; TRBD1 aligns across 9 bases. The CDR3 spans 17 residues. Per germline, CDR1 SGDLS and CDR2 YYNGEE. The V segment lost 1 base and the J segment 4 bases; nucleotides outside the gene matches: 10. Here the CDR3 reads CASSVFTGTGFSDTQYF. Here the CDR3 DNA reads TGTGCCAGCAGCGTATTTACAGGGACAGGGTTTTCAGATACGCAGTATTTT.